This is a list of T cell receptor beta chains from one sample in a study of CXCR3-negative and CXCR3-positive naive CD8 T cells. From its re-call of the 5' RACE reads, TCRdb lists each CDR3 protein once, without DNA. This table lists about 98,000 distinct CDR3 sequences. The material sequenced was naive CXCR3+ CD8+ T cells from blood. Receptors were obtained from a human donor in good health. Some clones in this sample may be carry-over from other donors' samples. Both conserved end residues are part of each CDR3.

j_gene	v_gene	CDR3aa
TRBJ1-1	TRBV7-9	CASSSVTEGLGAFF
TRBJ1-6	TRBV4-3	CASSQSPDSPLHF
TRBJ2-5	TRBV12-3/TRBV12-4	CASSRENQETQYF
TRBJ1-5	TRBV6-5	CASSYPGQPQHF
TRBJ2-1	TRBV5-4	CASSSPDRGLVDEQLF
TRBJ2-7	TRBV29-1	CSVEVMGPYYEQYF
TRBJ2-7	TRBV29-1	CSVEVGSGNEQYF
TRBJ2-1	TRBV29-1	CSVDDRGQSSYNEQFF
TRBJ2-4	TRBV3-1	CASSQHWTGASPLKNIQYF
TRBJ2-7	TRBV15	CATSGLDSYEQYF
TRBJ2-4	TRBV12-3/TRBV12-4	CASSWTGGEKNIHYF
TRBJ2-7	TRBV12-3/TRBV12-4	CASSNPSDDRGYYEQYF
TRBJ2-1	TRBV29-1	CSVDPGLAYEQFF
TRBJ2-1	TRBV7-6	CASSSRQGLVDEQFF
TRBJ2-7	TRBV5-1	CASSLGNPYEQYF
TRBJ2-1	TRBV5-6	CASSLYGLADNEQFF
TRBJ1-2	TRBV6-2/TRBV6-3	CASSYPSFQGLNGYTF
TRBJ2-7	TRBV4-3	CASSQDFGDEQYF
TRBJ2-1	TRBV27	CASRVGARDNEQFF
TRBJ1-1	TRBV5-1	CASSLEYGIEAFF
TRBJ2-7	TRBV29-1	CSVVPPGGPYEQYF
TRBJ2-5	TRBV6-2/TRBV6-3	CASSSGGDIGTAHGAQYF
TRBJ2-7	TRBV12-3/TRBV12-4	CASRNRDQSYEQYF
TRBJ2-2	TRBV13	CASSLRDRVNTGELFF
TRBJ2-5	TRBV7-2	CASSLEASGGPTQYF
TRBJ2-7	TRBV27	CASSLMDSNPFPSYEQYF
TRBJ2-1	TRBV7-9	CASSPVLGSSYNEQFF
TRBJ2-5	TRBV12-3/TRBV12-4	CASSFVDYGETQYF
TRBJ2-7	TRBV28	CASSLPSPGVSGDEQYF
TRBJ2-2	TRBV12-3/TRBV12-4	CASSAGGTPNTGELFF
TRBJ2-6	TRBV4-3	CASSQDGDSGANVLTF
TRBJ2-1	TRBV2	CASVRGVYNEQFF
TRBJ2-7	TRBV19	CASATSGGASYEQYF
TRBJ2-7	TRBV15	CATSRDTGGSYEQYF
TRBJ1-5	TRBV2	CASRTGYNQPQHF
TRBJ2-7	TRBV12-3/TRBV12-4	CASSLMLVDEQYF
TRBJ2-1	TRBV29-1	CSVVLAGNNEQFF
TRBJ2-1	TRBV29-1	CSVEELTSGRTSNEQFF
TRBJ1-2	TRBV29-1	CSVYRGFNYGYTF
TRBJ2-5	TRBV12-5	CASGLYGRETQYF
TRBJ1-2	TRBV29-1	CSVEGTGNYGYTF
TRBJ2-2	TRBV29-1	CSVEGSANTGELFF
TRBJ1-1	TRBV6-6	CASRPPGAEAFF
TRBJ2-2	TRBV28	CASSFVVALPNTGELVF
TRBJ2-5	TRBV28	CASSSGRESQETQYF
TRBJ2-7	TRBV25-1	CDSIIGTESYEQYF
TRBJ1-6	TRBV5-5	CASRPDRGRRSPLHF
TRBJ2-3	TRBV7-6	CASSLGLAEITDTQYF
TRBJ1-6	TRBV15	CATSRDLGQGNSPLHF
TRBJ2-3	TRBV28	CASSLVSRSGGAADTQYF
TRBJ2-3	TRBV29-1	CSVHPYSRTDTQYF
TRBJ2-2	TRBV7-6	CASSFAGELFF
TRBJ2-5	TRBV7-3	CASSARDRGEETQYF
TRBJ2-3	TRBV6-5	CASSRLALMDTQYF
TRBJ2-7	TRBV29-1	CSVQIPPPGPYEQYF
TRBJ2-7	TRBV5-6	CASSRLTSGKRYEQYF
TRBJ2-3	TRBV7-9	CASSKGSGTDTQYF
TRBJ2-7	TRBV7-9	CASSFPEVEQYF